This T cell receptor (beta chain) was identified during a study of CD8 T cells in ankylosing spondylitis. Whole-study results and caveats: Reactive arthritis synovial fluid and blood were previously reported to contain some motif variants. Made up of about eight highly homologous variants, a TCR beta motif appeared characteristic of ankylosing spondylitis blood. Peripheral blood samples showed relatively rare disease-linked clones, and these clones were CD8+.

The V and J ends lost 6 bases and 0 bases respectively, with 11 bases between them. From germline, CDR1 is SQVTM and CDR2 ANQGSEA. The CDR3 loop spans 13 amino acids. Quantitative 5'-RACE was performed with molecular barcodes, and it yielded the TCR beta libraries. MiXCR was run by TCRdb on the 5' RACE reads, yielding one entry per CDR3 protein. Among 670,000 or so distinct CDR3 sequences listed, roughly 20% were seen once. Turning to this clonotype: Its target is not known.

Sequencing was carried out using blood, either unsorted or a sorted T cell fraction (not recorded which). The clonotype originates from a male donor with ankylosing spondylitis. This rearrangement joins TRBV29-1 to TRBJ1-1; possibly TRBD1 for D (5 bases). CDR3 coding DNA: TGCAGCGTAGACAGTTGGCTGAACACTGAAGCTTTCTTT. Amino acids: CSVDSWLNTEAFF.